The table lists the clone carrying this TCR beta chain with many counts. Its antigen is not identified. The germline V gene has CDR1 MNHEY and CDR2 SVGEGT. The CDR3 contains 16 residues. The germline V and J ends were trimmed by 7 bases and 3 bases, with 22 bases remaining between them. The investigators amplified TCR beta CDR3 regions from RNA transcripts. The TCR CDR3 was amplified in a first-round RT-PCR using the HTBI primer set. TCRdb used MiXCR to reprocess the multiplex PCR reads, holding one entry per CDR3 protein. The profile shows a few hundred thousand distinct CDR3 sequences, under 20% of them singletons. This sample is part of a study of T cells in Graves' hyperthyroidism and ophthalmopathy. Study-wide context: Initial diagnosis, before any treatment, was when peripheral blood was collected.

Exclusions: uncontrolled infection, other autoimmune disease, pregnancy, lactation. Findings and caveats of the study: Most thyroid-expanded clonotypes above 0.001 were also found in blood. Stable hyperthyroidism was separated from ophthalmopathy by a model based on 13 V-J features.

The sequenced sample consisted of blood. J is TRBJ2-7 and V is TRBV6-2 or TRBV6-3; D not certain. The source is a man younger than 35 with Graves' ophthalmopathy. CDR3 nucleotide sequence: TGTGCCAGCACTTTAAGGGCCCTGACCCTCCACTACGAGCAGTACTTC. Translating gives CASTLRALTLHYEQYF.